There are a few counts of the clone carrying this T cell receptor (beta chain). This specimen belongs to a study of beta chain features in type 1 diabetes. Expressed TCRB transcripts were sequenced after all isolated RNA was converted to cDNA. TCRdb's table, derived via immunoSEQ multiplex PCR, lists solely in-frame clones and lacks some. Here the sample spans 140,000 to 150,000 clones, about 10% being singletons. After removal of 0 bases from V and 10 bases from J, the junction contained 5 bases not matched to a gene. The CDR3 has 15 residues. The V gene's germline CDR1 is MNHEY and CDR2 SVGAGI. Sequencing was carried out using naive CD4+ T cells from blood. This clonotype was obtained from a man aged 18 to 30 in good health. The V and J genes are TRBV6-5 and TRBJ1-6; 8 bases fit TRBD1. CDR3 residues: CASSYSVTGASPLHF. DNA of the CDR3: TGTGCCAGCAGTTACTCCGTGACAGGGGCATCACCCCTCCACTTT.